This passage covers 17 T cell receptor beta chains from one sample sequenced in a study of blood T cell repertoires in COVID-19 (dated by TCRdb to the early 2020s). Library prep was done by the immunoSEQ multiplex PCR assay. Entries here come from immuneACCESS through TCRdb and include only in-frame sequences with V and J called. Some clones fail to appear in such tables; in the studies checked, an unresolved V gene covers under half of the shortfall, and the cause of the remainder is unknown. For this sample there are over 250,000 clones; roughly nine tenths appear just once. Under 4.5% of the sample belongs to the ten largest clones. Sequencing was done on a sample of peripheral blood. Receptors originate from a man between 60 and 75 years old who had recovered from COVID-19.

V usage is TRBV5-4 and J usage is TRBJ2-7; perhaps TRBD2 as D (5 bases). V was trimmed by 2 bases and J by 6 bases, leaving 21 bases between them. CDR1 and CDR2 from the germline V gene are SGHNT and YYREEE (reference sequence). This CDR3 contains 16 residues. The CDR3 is CASSFGPRLATAEQYF. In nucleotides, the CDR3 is TGTGCCAGCAGCTTTGGCCCCAGGCTAGCCACGGCCGAGCAGTACTTC.

The CDR3, as DNA: TGCAGCGTCAGGGGAGCCGGGGAGCTGTTTTTT. Protein sequence: CSVRGAGELFF. The chain carries TRBV29-1 and TRBJ2-2, with D tentatively TRBD1 (6 bases). Germline V gives CDR1 SQVTM, CDR2 ANQGSEA. CDR3 length equals 11 residues. Trimming shortened V by 6 bases and J by 6 bases, and 8 bases separated the two germline ends.

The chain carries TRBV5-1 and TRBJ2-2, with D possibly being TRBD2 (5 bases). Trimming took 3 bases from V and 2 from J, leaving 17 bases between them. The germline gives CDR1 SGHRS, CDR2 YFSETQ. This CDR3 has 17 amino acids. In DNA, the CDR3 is TGCGCCAGCAGCTCGGACTCCCACCGGGCTAACACCGGGGAGCTGTTTTTT. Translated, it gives CASSSDSHRANTGELFF.

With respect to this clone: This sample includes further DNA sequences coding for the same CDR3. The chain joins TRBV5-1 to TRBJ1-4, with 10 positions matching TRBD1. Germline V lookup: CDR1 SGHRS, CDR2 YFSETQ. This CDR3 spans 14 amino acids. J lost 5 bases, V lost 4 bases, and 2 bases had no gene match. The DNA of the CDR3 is TGCGCCAGCAGCCTGACAGGGGGCAATGAAAAACTGTTTTTT. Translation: CASSLTGGNEKLFF. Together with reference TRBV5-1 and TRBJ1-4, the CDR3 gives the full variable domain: KAGVTQTPRYLIKTRGQQVTLSCSPISGHRSVSWYQQTPGQGLQFLFEYFSETQRNKGNFPGRFSGRQFSNSRSEMNVSTLELGDSALYLCASSLTGGNEKLFFGSGTQLSVL.

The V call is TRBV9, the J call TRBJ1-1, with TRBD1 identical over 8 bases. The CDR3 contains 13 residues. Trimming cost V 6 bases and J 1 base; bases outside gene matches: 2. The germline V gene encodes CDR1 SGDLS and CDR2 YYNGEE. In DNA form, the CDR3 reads TGTGCCAGCACCAGGGGGCAGAACACTGAAGCTTTCTTT. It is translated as CASTRGQNTEAFF.

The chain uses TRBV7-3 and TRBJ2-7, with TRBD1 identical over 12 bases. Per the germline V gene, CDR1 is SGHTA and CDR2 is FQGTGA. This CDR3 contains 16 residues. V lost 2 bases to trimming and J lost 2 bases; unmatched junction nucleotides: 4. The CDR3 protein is CASSLDGTGGTYEQYF. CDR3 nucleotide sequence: TGTGCCAGCAGCTTAGACGGGACAGGGGGCACCTACGAGCAGTACTTC.

CDR3 nucleotide sequence: TGTGCCAGCAGTTTGGATCGCGGTGGCTATGGCTACACCTTC. Translating it yields CASSLDRGGYGYTF. The gene calls are TRBV27 and TRBJ1-2; D remains ambiguous. The CDR3 has 14 residues. CDR1 and CDR2 (germline): MNHEY, SMNVEV (reference sequence). V was pared by 3 bases and J by 4 bases, with 12 bases between.

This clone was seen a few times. The CDR3 spells CASSSTGQPQHF. The CDR3 nucleotides read TGTGCCAGCAGCTCTACAGGTCAGCCCCAGCATTTT. The chain links TRBV7-8 to TRBJ1-5; possible D gene TRBD1, 5 bases. The V gene's germline CDR1 is SGHVS and CDR2 FQNEAQ. This CDR3 has 12 amino acids. V lost 4 bases to trimming and J lost 6 bases, with 7 bases between them. Variable domain in full (rest from reference TRBV7-8 and TRBJ1-5): GAGVSQSPRYKVAKRGQDVALRCDPISGHVSLFWYQQALGQGPEFLTYFQNEAQLDKSGLPSDRFFAERPEGSVSTLKIQRTQQEDSAVYLCASSSTGQPQHFGDGTRLSIL.

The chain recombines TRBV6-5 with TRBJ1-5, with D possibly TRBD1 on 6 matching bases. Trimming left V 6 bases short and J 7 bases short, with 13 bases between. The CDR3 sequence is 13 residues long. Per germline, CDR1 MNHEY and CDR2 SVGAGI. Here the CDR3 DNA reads TGTGCCAGCAGGAACAGGGTTGACCAGCCCCAGCATTTT. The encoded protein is CASRNRVDQPQHF.

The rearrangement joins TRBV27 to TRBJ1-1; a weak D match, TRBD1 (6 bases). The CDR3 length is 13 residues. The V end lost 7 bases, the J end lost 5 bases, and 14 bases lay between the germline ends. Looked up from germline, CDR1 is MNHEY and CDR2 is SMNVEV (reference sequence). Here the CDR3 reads CASKFTGLTEAFF. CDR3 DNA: TGTGCCAGCAAGTTTACAGGGCTGACTGAAGCTTTCTTT.

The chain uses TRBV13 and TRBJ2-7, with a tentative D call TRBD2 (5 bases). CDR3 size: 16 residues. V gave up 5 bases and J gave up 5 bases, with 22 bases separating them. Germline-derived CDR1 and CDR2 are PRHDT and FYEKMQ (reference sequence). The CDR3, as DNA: TGTGCCAGCAGCGGACTCTCGACCCGCGTTGACCACGAGCAGTACTTC. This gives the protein CASSGLSTRVDHEQYF.

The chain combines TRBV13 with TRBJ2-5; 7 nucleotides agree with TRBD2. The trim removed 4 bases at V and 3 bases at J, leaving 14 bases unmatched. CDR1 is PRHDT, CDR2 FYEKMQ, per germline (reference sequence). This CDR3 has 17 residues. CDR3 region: CASSSSVDSGPEETQYF. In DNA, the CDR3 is TGTGCCAGCAGCTCGAGCGTGGATAGCGGGCCCGAAGAGACCCAGTACTTC.

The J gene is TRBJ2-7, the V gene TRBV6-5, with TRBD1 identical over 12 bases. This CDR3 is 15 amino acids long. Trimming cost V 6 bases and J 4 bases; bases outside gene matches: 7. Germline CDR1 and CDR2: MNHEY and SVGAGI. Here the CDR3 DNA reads TGTGCCAGCAGGCCCCCGGGACAGGGGGCGTACGAGCAGTACTTC. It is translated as CASRPPGQGAYEQYF.

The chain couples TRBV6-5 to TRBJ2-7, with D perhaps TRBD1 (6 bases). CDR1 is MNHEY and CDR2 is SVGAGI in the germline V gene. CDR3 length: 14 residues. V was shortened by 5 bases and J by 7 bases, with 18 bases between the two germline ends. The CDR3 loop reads CASSSVETQGEQYF. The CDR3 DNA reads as TGTGCCAGCAGTAGCGTTGAGACCCAGGGGGAGCAGTACTTC.

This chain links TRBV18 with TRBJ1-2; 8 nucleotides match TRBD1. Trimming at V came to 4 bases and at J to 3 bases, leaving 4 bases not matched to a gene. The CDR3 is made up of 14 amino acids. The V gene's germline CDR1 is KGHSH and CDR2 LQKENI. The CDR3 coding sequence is TGTGCCAGCTCACTACTGGGACAGGACTATGGCTACACCTTC. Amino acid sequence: CASSLLGQDYGYTF.

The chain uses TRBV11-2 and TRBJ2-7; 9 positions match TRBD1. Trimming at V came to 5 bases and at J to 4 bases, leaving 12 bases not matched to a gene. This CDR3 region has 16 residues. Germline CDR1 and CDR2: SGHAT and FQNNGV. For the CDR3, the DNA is TGTGCCAGCAGCGGCCGTACAGGGGGCCTAGGATACGAGCAGTACTTC. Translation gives CASSGRTGGLGYEQYF.

This chain's CDR3 is CASSQLVYRTANYGYTF. CDR3 coding DNA: TGTGCCAGCAGCCAATTAGTTTACAGGACAGCGAACTATGGCTACACCTTC. The chain carries TRBV4-2 and TRBJ1-2; D perhaps matches TRBD1 (6 bases). V shed 2 bases and J shed 2 bases, with 18 bases lying between them. Germline V gives CDR1 LGHNA, CDR2 YNFKEQ. This CDR3 is 17 amino acids long.